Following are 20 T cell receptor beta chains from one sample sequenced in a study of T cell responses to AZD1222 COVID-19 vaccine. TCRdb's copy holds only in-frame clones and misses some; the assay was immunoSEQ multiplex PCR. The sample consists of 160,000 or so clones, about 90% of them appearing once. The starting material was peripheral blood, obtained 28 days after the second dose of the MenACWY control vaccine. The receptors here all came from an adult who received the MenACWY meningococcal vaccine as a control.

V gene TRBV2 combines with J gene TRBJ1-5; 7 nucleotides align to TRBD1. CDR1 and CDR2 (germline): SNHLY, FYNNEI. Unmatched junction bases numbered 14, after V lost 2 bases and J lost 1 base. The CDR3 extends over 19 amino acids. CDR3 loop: CASSERGPRYGGSNQPQHF. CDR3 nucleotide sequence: TGTGCCAGCAGTGAAAGGGGGCCACGTTATGGTGGAAGCAATCAGCCCCAGCATTTT.

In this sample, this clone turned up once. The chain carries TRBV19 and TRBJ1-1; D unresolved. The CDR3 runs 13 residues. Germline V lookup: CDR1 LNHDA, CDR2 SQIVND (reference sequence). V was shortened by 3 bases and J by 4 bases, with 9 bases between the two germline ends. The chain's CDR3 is CASSISIVTEAFF. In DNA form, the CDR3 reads TGTGCCAGTAGTATTTCGATCGTCACTGAAGCTTTCTTT.

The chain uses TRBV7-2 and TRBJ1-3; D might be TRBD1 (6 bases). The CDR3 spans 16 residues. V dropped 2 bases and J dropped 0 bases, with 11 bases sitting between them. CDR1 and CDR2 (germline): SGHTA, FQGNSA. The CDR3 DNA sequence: TGTGCCAGCAGCTTATTAGGGGGACGCTCTGGAAACACCATATATTTT. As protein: CASSLLGGRSGNTIYF.

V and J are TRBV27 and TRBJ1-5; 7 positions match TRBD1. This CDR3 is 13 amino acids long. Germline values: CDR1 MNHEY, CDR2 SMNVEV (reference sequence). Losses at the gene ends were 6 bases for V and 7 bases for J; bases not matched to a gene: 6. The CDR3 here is CASRKDRDQPQHF. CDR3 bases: TGTGCCAGCAGAAAAGACAGGGACCAGCCCCAGCATTTT.

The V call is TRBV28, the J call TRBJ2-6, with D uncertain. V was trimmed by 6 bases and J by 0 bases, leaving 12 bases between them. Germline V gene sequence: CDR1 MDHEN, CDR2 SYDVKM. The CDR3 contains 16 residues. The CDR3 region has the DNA TGTGCCAGCAGCCTATCGTACCACTCTGGGGCCAACGTCCTGACTTTC. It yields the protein CASSLSYHSGANVLTF.

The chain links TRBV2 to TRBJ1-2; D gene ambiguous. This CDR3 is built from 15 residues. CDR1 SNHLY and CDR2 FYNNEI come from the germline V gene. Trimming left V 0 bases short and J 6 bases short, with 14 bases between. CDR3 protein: CASSEALMGGNGYTF. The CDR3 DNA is TGTGCCAGCAGTGAAGCGCTTATGGGAGGGAATGGCTACACCTTC.

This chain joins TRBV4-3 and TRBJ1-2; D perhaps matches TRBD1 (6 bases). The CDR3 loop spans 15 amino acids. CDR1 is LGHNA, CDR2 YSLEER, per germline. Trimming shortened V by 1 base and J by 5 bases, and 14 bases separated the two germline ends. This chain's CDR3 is CASSQGTANYYGYTF. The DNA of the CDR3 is TGCGCCAGCAGCCAAGGGACAGCTAACTATTATGGCTACACCTTC.

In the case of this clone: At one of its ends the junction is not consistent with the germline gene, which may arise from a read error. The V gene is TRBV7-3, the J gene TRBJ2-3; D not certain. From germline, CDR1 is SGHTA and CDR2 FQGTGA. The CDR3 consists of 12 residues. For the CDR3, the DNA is TGTGCCAGCAGCTTAAGCACAAATACGCAGTATTTT. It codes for CASSLSTNTQYF.

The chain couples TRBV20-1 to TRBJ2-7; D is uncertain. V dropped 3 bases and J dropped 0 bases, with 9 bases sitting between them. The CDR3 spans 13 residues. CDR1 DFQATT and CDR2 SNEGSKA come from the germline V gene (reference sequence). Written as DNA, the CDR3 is TGCAGTGCTAGTAAGGCGGTCTCCTACGAGCAGTACTTC. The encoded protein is CSASKAVSYEQYF.

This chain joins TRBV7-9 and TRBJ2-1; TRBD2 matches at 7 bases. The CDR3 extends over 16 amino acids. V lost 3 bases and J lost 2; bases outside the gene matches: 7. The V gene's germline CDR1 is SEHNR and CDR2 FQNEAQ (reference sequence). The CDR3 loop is CASSFASGKTYNEQFF. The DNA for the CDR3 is TGTGCCAGCAGCTTTGCAAGCGGGAAGACCTACAATGAGCAGTTCTTC.

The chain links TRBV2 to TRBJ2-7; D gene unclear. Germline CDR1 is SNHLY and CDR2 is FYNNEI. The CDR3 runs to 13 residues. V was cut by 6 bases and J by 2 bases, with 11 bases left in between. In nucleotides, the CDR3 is TGTGCCAGCAGGAACCAAAATCCCTACGAGCAGTACTTC. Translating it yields CASRNQNPYEQYF.

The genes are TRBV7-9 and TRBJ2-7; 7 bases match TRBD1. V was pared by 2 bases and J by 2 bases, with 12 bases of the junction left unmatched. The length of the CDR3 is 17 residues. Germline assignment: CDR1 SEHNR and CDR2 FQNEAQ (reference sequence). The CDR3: CASSLSLWDSSAYEQYF. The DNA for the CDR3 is TGTGCCAGCAGCTTATCTCTTTGGGACAGTTCAGCCTACGAGCAGTACTTC.

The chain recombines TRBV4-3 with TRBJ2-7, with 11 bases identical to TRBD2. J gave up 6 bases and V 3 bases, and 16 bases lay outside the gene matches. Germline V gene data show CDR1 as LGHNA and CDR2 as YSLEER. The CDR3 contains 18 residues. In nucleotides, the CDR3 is TGCGCCAGCAGCCACGATAAAATAGCGGGAGGGAGTAGTGGCGAGCAGTACTTC. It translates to CASSHDKIAGGSSGEQYF.

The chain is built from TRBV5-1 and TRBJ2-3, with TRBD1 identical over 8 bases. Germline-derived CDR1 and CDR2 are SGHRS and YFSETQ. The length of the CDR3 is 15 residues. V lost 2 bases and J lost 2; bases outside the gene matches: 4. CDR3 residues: CASSFGQGDTDTQYF. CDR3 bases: TGCGCCAGCAGCTTCGGACAGGGAGACACAGATACGCAGTATTTT.

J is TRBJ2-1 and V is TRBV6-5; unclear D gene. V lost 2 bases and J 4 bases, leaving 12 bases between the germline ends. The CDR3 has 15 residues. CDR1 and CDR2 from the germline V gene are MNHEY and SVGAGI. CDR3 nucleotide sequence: TGTGCCAGCAGTTACCGGCCAGAGCTATACAATGAGCAGTTCTTC. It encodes CASSYRPELYNEQFF.

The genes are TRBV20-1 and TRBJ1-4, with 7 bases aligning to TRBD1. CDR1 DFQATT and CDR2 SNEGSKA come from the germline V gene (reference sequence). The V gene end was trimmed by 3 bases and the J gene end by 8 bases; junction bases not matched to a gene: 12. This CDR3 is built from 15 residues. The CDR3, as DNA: TGCAGTGCTAGTAGGGGGGACAGATCCTACGAAAAACTGTTTTTT. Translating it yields CSASRGDRSYEKLFF.

CDR3 nucleotide sequence: TGTGCCAGCAGCTTAGGGGGGGCCCTCCACTATGGCTACACCTTC. This gives the protein CASSLGGALHYGYTF. The rearrangement uses TRBV7-9 and TRBJ1-2; D is possibly TRBD1 (6 bases). Germline lookup yields CDR1 SEHNR and CDR2 FQNEAQ (reference sequence). V lost 1 base and J 3 bases, leaving 12 bases between the germline ends. The CDR3 is 15 amino acids.

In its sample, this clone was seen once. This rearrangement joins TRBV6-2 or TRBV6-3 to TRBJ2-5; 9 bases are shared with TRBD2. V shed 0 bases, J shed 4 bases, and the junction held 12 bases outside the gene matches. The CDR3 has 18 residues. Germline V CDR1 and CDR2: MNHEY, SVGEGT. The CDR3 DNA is TGTGCCAGCAGTTACTCGGGCCTTATAGCGGGAGTAGGAGAGACCCAGTACTTC. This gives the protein CASSYSGLIAGVGETQYF.

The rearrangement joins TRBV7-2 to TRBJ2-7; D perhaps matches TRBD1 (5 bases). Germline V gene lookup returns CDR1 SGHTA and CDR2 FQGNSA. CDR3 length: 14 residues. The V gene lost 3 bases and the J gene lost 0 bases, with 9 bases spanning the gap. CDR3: CASSFRQTSYEQYF. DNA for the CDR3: TGTGCCAGCAGCTTCCGACAGACCTCCTACGAGCAGTACTTC.

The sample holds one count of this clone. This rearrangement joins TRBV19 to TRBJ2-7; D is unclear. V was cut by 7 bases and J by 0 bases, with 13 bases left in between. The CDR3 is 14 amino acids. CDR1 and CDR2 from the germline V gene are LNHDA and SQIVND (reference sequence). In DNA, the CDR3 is TGTGCCAGTACCCACACGGGCGGCTCCTACGAGCAGTACTTC. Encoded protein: CASTHTGGSYEQYF.